One and the same sample provided the 5 T cell receptor beta chains below, sequenced in a study of cytomegalovirus exposure and HLA in healthy donors. Use of 60 Vbeta and 13 Jbeta primers characterized the PCR. TCRdb keeps only in-frame clones here, not all; method: immunoSEQ multiplex PCR. The sample comprises around 58,000 clones, about 67% of which are singletons, and over 30% rests with the top ten. Sample: PBMCs. These receptors all come from a man aged 40-50 years in good health and CMV-seropositive.

Only one count was recorded for this clone. The rearrangement joins TRBV29-1 to TRBJ1-2; 7 nucleotides line up with TRBD1. The V gene end was trimmed by 7 bases and the J gene end by 5 bases; junction bases not matched to a gene: 19. This CDR3 is built from 16 residues. Germline values: CDR1 SQVTM, CDR2 ANQGSEA. The CDR3 region is CSGARGRDSNRYGYTF. CDR3 DNA sequence: TGCAGCGGCGCAAGAGGCCGGGACAGCAACCGTTATGGCTACACCTTC.

Written as DNA, the CDR3 is TGTGCCACCCGCAGGGGGGACACTGAAGCTTTCTTT. This gives the protein CATRRGDTEAFF. V is TRBV6-6 and J is TRBJ1-1; 7 bases agree with TRBD1. Trimming took 10 bases from V and 3 from J; bases not matched to a gene: 5. The CDR3 is 12 amino acids. Germline values: CDR1 MNHNY, CDR2 SVGAGI (reference sequence).

The rearrangement joins TRBV2 to TRBJ2-4; maybe TRBD2 (6 bases). The germline CDR1 and CDR2 sequences are SNHLY and FYNNEI. The CDR3 totals 17 residues. Trimming stripped 6 bases from V and 3 bases from J, with 21 bases between. CDR3 region: CASRPSWAQEGKNIQYF. In DNA form, the CDR3 reads TGTGCCAGCAGACCCTCCTGGGCTCAGGAGGGCAAAAACATTCAGTACTTC.

This sequence joins TRBV9 and TRBJ2-7; TRBD1 aligns across 7 bases. The trim removed 2 bases at V and 1 base at J, leaving 6 bases unmatched. The CDR3 is 15 residues long. Germline V gene data show CDR1 as SGDLS and CDR2 as YYNGEE. This CDR3 is CASSVAGTVSYEQYF. CDR3 nucleotide sequence: TGTGCCAGCAGCGTTGCCGGGACAGTTTCCTACGAGCAGTACTTC. The variable domain in full, completed from reference TRBV9 and TRBJ2-7, reads DSGVTQTPKHLITATGQRVTLRCSPRSGDLSVYWYQQSLDQGLQFLIQYYNGEERAKGNILERFSAQQFPDLHSELNLSSLELGDSALYFCASSVAGTVSYEQYFGPGTRLTVT.

The rearrangement links TRBV5-1 to TRBJ1-6, with D possibly matching TRBD1 (6 bases). Germline values: CDR1 SGHRS, CDR2 YFSETQ. The V and J ends lost 5 bases and 6 bases respectively, with 24 bases between them. The CDR3 sequence is 18 residues long. CDR3: CASSFSTGQGRANSPLHF. The CDR3 nucleotides read TGCGCCAGCAGTTTTTCCACCGGGCAGGGGCGAGCTAATTCACCCCTCCACTTT.